These 21 T cell receptor beta chains share one sample of origin, sequenced in a study of shared clonotypes between healthy human individuals (TCRdb year 2020). Libraries came from the immunoSEQ multiplex PCR assay. The table was pulled from immuneACCESS by TCRdb, which kept in-frame rearrangements only. Such tables lose some clones; where checked, under half of the loss comes from unresolved V genes, and the rest has no known cause. This sample holds over a million clones; 70% to 80% were observed only once. The top ten clonotypes cover more than 0.55% of the sample. Sequencing was performed on memory CD4+ T cells from PBMCs. The cell subset or site label for this specimen denotes: CD45RA-negative fraction. The receptors come from a man aged 18 to 29 in good health. Some clones in this sample may be carry-over from other donors' samples.

V is TRBV28 and J is TRBJ2-7; D might be TRBD1 or TRBD2, each matching 7 bases. The V gene lost 8 bases and the J gene lost 0 bases, with 14 bases spanning the gap. In germline, CDR1 is MDHEN, CDR2 SYDVKM. The CDR3 contains 14 residues. The CDR3 sequence is CASQGGGGSYEQYF. As DNA, the CDR3 is TGTGCCAGCCAGGGGGGAGGGGGCTCCTACGAGCAGTACTTC.

J is TRBJ2-7 and V is TRBV2, with TRBD1 matching over 9 bases. V shed 4 bases and J 6 bases; nucleotides not matched to a gene: 7. The germline V gene encodes CDR1 SNHLY and CDR2 FYNNEI. The CDR3 runs to 14 residues. The CDR3 protein is CASSVRDRVVEQYF. Here the CDR3 DNA reads TGTGCCAGCAGTGTACGGGACAGGGTAGTCGAGCAGTACTTC.

The J gene is TRBJ1-1, the V gene TRBV2; D not resolved. The V gene's germline CDR1 is SNHLY and CDR2 FYNNEI. The V and J ends lost 7 bases and 2 bases respectively, with 11 bases between them. This CDR3 has 13 residues. As DNA, the CDR3 is TGTGCCAGCACGGCGACGGAAAACACTGAAGCTTTCTTT. Translated, it gives CASTATENTEAFF.

The chain has TRBV7-3 and TRBJ2-6; D might be TRBD1 (5 bases). Trimming took off 5 bases at V and 2 bases at J, with 10 bases between the two ends. CDR3 length: 15 amino acids. Germline V lookup: CDR1 SGHTA, CDR2 FQGTGA. The CDR3 loop is CASSTPGTGANVLTF. The CDR3 DNA is TGTGCCAGCAGCACTCCAGGGACTGGGGCCAACGTCCTGACTTTC.

Details on this clone: With a much larger clone just one base away, this may be a read error. This sample also contains other DNA sequences that code for the same CDR3. The V and J genes are TRBV29-1 and TRBJ2-3; weak D call: TRBD1 (5 bases). The CDR3 extends over 13 amino acids. Germline CDR1 and CDR2: SQVTM and ANQGSEA. V was trimmed by 0 bases and J by 1 base, leaving 5 bases between them. The DNA for the CDR3 is TGCAGCGTTGAAGACAGGGGCACAGATACGCAGTATTTT. This encodes CSVEDRGTDTQYF.

This clone was seen more than once but under ten times. This chain joins TRBV7-2 and TRBJ1-2, with 8 bases matching TRBD1. V lost 5 bases and J lost 4; bases outside the gene matches: 3. In germline, CDR1 is SGHTA, CDR2 FQGNSA. This CDR3 is 13 amino acids long. Here the CDR3 DNA reads TGTGCCAGCAGCAACGGACAGGGCTATGGCTACACCTTC. Its protein is CASSNGQGYGYTF.

This sequence joins TRBV28 and TRBJ1-4; unclear D gene. The CDR3 has 13 residues. The germline V gene has CDR1 MDHEN and CDR2 SYDVKM. The V end lost 11 bases, the J end lost 7 bases, and 17 bases lay between the germline ends. The CDR3 region is CAGSDYVGEKLFF. In nucleotides, the CDR3 is TGTGCCGGGTCAGATTACGTGGGTGAAAAACTGTTTTTT. Combining the CDR3 with reference TRBV28 and TRBJ1-4 gives the whole variable domain DVKVTQSSRYLVKRTGEKVFLECVQDMDHENMFWYRQDPGLGLRLIYFSYDVKMKEKGDIPEGYSVSREKKERFSLILESASTNQTSMYLCAGSDYVGEKLFFGSGTQLSVL.

The rearrangement uses TRBV7-2 and TRBJ2-5; 7 bases are a match to TRBD2. Trimming took 3 bases from V and 1 from J; bases not matched to a gene: 8. CDR3 length: 16 residues. Germline loops: CDR1 SGHTA, CDR2 FQGNSA. CDR3 protein: CASSFGRGRGQETQYF. The CDR3 bases are TGTGCCAGCAGCTTCGGCCGCGGGAGAGGCCAAGAGACCCAGTACTTC.

The chain couples TRBV7-9 to TRBJ2-1, with 9 nucleotides matching TRBD1. CDR3 length: 15 amino acids. Losses at the gene ends were 2 bases for V and 4 bases for J; bases not matched to a gene: 3. The germline CDR1 and CDR2 sequences are SEHNR and FQNEAQ (reference sequence). CDR3 sequence: CASSLRGTGYNEQFF. CDR3 coding DNA: TGTGCCAGCAGCTTAAGGGGGACAGGGTACAATGAGCAGTTCTTC.

CDR3 protein: CASSLGALEDTIYF. CDR3 coding DNA: TGCGCCAGCAGCCTAGGGGCCCTGGAGGACACCATATATTTT. The chain combines TRBV4-3 with TRBJ1-3, with a weak D call TRBD1 (5 bases). V lost 4 bases and J lost 8, with 15 bases in between. Per germline, CDR1 LGHNA and CDR2 YSLEER. CDR3 length: 14 amino acids.

This clone was found once. Other DNA sequences of this sample code for an identical CDR3. V gene TRBV28 combines with J gene TRBJ2-7, with D hard to call. Per germline, CDR1 MDHEN and CDR2 SYDVKM. V was pared by 4 bases and J by 2 bases, with 3 bases between. This CDR3 contains 11 residues. CDR3 region: CASSSAYEQYF. The CDR3 coding sequence is TGTGCCAGCAGTTCAGCCTACGAGCAGTACTTC.

The chain uses TRBV5-6 and TRBJ2-3; 13 nucleotides line up with TRBD2. CDR1 and CDR2 (germline): SGHDT, YYEEEE. The CDR3 is made up of 18 amino acids. J was trimmed by 6 bases and V by 0 bases; bases with no gene match: 10. The CDR3 loop reads CASSLATGTSGTDDTQYF. The CDR3 region has the DNA TGTGCCAGCAGCTTGGCCACCGGGACTAGCGGGACCGATGATACGCAGTATTTT.

The rearrangement links TRBV28 to TRBJ2-7; 15 bases fit TRBD2. The J segment lost 9 bases and the V segment lost 8 bases, leaving 5 bases of the junction unmatched. Germline V gene lookup returns CDR1 MDHEN and CDR2 SYDVKM. The CDR3 sequence is 13 residues long. CDR3 in amino acids: CASWGLAGGPQYF. The CDR3, as DNA: TGTGCCAGCTGGGGACTAGCGGGAGGCCCGCAGTACTTC. The full variable domain, its missing parts supplied by reference TRBV28 and TRBJ2-7, is DVKVTQSSRYLVKRTGEKVFLECVQDMDHENMFWYRQDPGLGLRLIYFSYDVKMKEKGDIPEGYSVSREKKERFSLILESASTNQTSMYLCASWGLAGGPQYFGPGTRLTVT.

The genes are TRBV7-9 and TRBJ2-3; 7 nucleotides match TRBD1. The CDR3 has 15 residues. With 1 base clipped from V and 2 bases from J, the junction kept 3 bases outside the gene matches. The germline CDR1 and CDR2 sequences are SEHNR and FQNEAQ (reference sequence). This CDR3 is CASSLEGAPTDTQYF. DNA for the CDR3: TGTGCCAGCAGCTTAGAGGGGGCCCCCACAGATACGCAGTATTTT.

The chain carries TRBV28 and TRBJ2-7, with 10 bases lining up with TRBD2. CDR3 length: 16 residues. Unmatched junction bases numbered 10, after V lost 5 bases and J lost 3 bases. From germline, CDR1 is MDHEN and CDR2 SYDVKM. CDR3 nucleotides: TGTGCCAGCAGTCCAGTAGGGCTAGCGGGAGTCTACGAGCAGTACTTC. Residues: CASSPVGLAGVYEQYF.

V gene TRBV18 combines with J gene TRBJ2-7, with D possibly being TRBD2 (6 bases). The V gene lost 4 bases and the J gene lost 0 bases, with 16 bases spanning the gap. The V gene's germline CDR1 is KGHSH and CDR2 LQKENI. CDR3 size: 16 residues. The CDR3 DNA sequence: TGTGCCAGCTCACTCACGGCGGCGACTAGCTCCTACGAGCAGTACTTC. Its translation: CASSLTAATSSYEQYF.

The CDR3 DNA is TGTGCCAGCAGCTTAGTGTCCCGGCTAGCGGCACGGGACACAGATACGCAGTATTTT. It encodes CASSLVSRLAARDTDTQYF. This chain connects TRBV13 to TRBJ2-3, with TRBD2 matching 7 bases. The germline V gene has CDR1 PRHDT and CDR2 FYEKMQ (reference sequence). There are 19 residues in the CDR3. V lost 1 base and J lost 2; bases outside the gene matches: 15.

Comment on this clone: Other nucleotide sequences from this sample produce the same CDR3. J is TRBJ2-3 and V is TRBV6-1; D perhaps matches TRBD1 (5 bases). Germline V lookup: CDR1 MNHNS, CDR2 SASEGT. V gave up 1 base and J gave up 1 base, with 9 bases separating them. The CDR3 is 15 amino acids. The CDR3 coding sequence is TGTGCCAGCAGTGAAGTGGGCAGGGGCACAGATACGCAGTATTTT. It specifies CASSEVGRGTDTQYF.

V gene TRBV5-4 combines with J gene TRBJ2-7, with D hard to call. V lost 0 bases, J lost 4 bases, and 11 bases lay in between. Germline V gene lookup returns CDR1 SGHNT and CDR2 YYREEE (reference sequence). The CDR3 is 14 amino acids. CDR3 DNA sequence: TGTGCCAGCAGCTTGGCGGGCCAGCAGTACGAGCAGTACTTC. Amino acid sequence: CASSLAGQQYEQYF.

This clone was counted many times. The chain combines TRBV27 with TRBJ2-7, with 7 bases identical to TRBD2. The CDR3 length is 16 residues. In germline, CDR1 is MNHEY, CDR2 SMNVEV (reference sequence). V shed 1 base and J 7 bases; nucleotides not matched to a gene: 13. As DNA, the CDR3 is TGTGCCAGCAGTTTATTGGCTAGCGGACGGACGGGTGAGCAGTACTTC. It codes for CASSLLASGRTGEQYF.

This clone was observed once. The chain has TRBV27 and TRBJ2-2; D remains ambiguous. Germline assignment: CDR1 MNHEY and CDR2 SMNVEV (reference sequence). The CDR3 is made up of 13 amino acids. V gave up 8 bases and J gave up 1 base, with 8 bases separating them. CDR3 loop: CASPPWNTGELFF. The CDR3 DNA reads as TGTGCCAGCCCCCCCTGGAACACCGGGGAGCTGTTTTTT.